This T cell receptor (beta chain) was obtained from a study of blood T cell repertoires in COVID-19. About the study: PBMCs, B-cell-depleted T cells, or T cells were the source of the cDNA or gDNA that made up the material.

Residents of 20 to 25 US areas, aged roughly 18 to 89 years, made up the participants. Participants had their cohort set by participant-reported clinical history. In the original analysis: From reference gene primer amplification, estimates of nucleated cell counts were derived. The repertoire was sequenced with immunoSEQ multiplex PCR; TCRdb's copy has only in-frame clones and lacks some. D and trimming come from the DNA, and the V and J calls and clone size come from that table. The table records about 220,000 clones, 80% to 90% of them present only once. The CDR3 is 16 residues long. J gave up 2 bases and V 4 bases, and 6 bases lay outside the gene matches. Germline CDR1 reads SGHRS; CDR2 reads YFSETQ.

This clonotype was sampled from a woman aged 18-29 years in a cohort exposed to, infected with or recovered from COVID-19 (not recorded which). Sequenced: PBMCs or T cells enriched from blood (not recorded which). The J gene is TRBJ2-7, the V gene TRBV5-1; 13 nucleotides line up with TRBD2. CDR3: CASSPRGLAGTYEQYF. DNA of the CDR3: TGCGCCAGCAGCCCTCGGGGACTAGCGGGAACCTACGAGCAGTACTTC.